A selection of T cell receptor beta chains follows, all from one sample in a study of shared clonotypes between healthy human individuals. Libraries were prepared by immunoSEQ multiplex PCR; TCRdb keeps only in-frame clonotypes and omits some of them. The sample has 1.5 million to 1.9 million clones, approximately 98% seen once. The sequencing sample was made of naive CD4+ T cells sorted from blood. These receptor sequences come from a man aged 30-40 years in good health. Each CDR3 is given with its conserved first and last residue. The D gene is left open where the match is weak.

V gene: TRBV6-5; D gene: .; J gene: TRBJ2-7; CDR3 DNA: TGTGCCAGCAGTTACGAGGGCCTCTACGAGCAGTACTTC; CDR3 protein: CASSYEGLYEQYF
V gene: TRBV7-9; D gene: .; J gene: TRBJ1-2; CDR3 DNA: TGTGCCAGCAGCCCATGGCTCGTTTACTACACCTTC; CDR3 protein: CASSPWLVYYTF
V gene: TRBV21-1; D gene: .; J gene: TRBJ2-6; CDR3 DNA: TGTGCCAGCAGCAAAGCGGCCAGGGCGGTTGACCGTGACTCTGGGGCCAACGTCCTGACTTTC; CDR3 protein: CASSKAARAVDRDSGANVLTF
V gene: TRBV18; D gene: TRBD1; J gene: TRBJ2-7; CDR3 DNA: TGTGCCAGCTCACGGAGTGTCGGGACAGCCTCCTACGAGCAGTACTTC; CDR3 protein: CASSRSVGTASYEQYF
V gene: TRBV28; D gene: .; J gene: TRBJ1-5; CDR3 DNA: TGTGCCAGCAGTTTTTGGGCCTTGAATCAGCCCCAGCATTTT; CDR3 protein: CASSFWALNQPQHF
V gene: TRBV9; D gene: TRBD2; J gene: TRBJ2-3; CDR3 DNA: TGTGCCAGCAGCGGGGGACTAGCGGGAGGATCTATGGATACGCAGTATTTT; CDR3 protein: CASSGGLAGGSMDTQYF
V gene: TRBV7-2; D gene: TRBD2; J gene: TRBJ2-1; CDR3 DNA: TGTGCCAGCAGCTTAATTCCCAGCGGGAGTACGGTATCGGAGTTCTTC; CDR3 protein: CASSLIPSGSTVSEFF
V gene: TRBV29-1; D gene: .; J gene: TRBJ1-1; CDR3 DNA: TGCAGCGGGACACACAAAGGGGGCACTGAAGCTTTCTTT; CDR3 protein: CSGTHKGGTEAFF
V gene: TRBV6-1; D gene: .; J gene: TRBJ2-7; CDR3 DNA: TGTGCCAGCAGTGAAATTCCGGGGGTCTACGAGCAGTACTTC; CDR3 protein: CASSEIPGVYEQYF
V gene: TRBV29-1; D gene: .; J gene: TRBJ2-1; CDR3 DNA: TGCAGCGTTGGCCGGGAGACCTACAATGAGCAGTTCTTC; CDR3 protein: CSVGRETYNEQFF